What follows describes a single TCR beta chain. Its specific antigen is unknown. Base qualities were left out, and no much larger clone turns up one base away. This sample is part of a study of control samples from healthy donors and cancer patients (dated by TCRdb to about 2020). V loses 1 base at its end and J loses 0 bases; junction bases beyond the gene matches: 6. The CDR3 has 17 amino acids, counting the end cysteine and phenylalanine. Here the CDR3 DNA is all that survives: 51 bases in frame from base 1. The germline V gene specifies SGHAT as CDR1 and FQNNGV as CDR2. The library was made by the immunoSEQ multiplex PCR assay. Drawn from immuneACCESS, this table holds only the in-frame rearrangements with V and J called that TCRdb kept. Clones are partly lost; checked studies trace under half to an unresolved V gene and leave the rest unexplained. The sample contains 150,000 to 160,000 clones, 94% of them found a single time. The ten biggest clones cover about 5.6% of the sample.

The sample taken for sequencing was blood. This receptor was taken from a man aged 35-49 years in good health. In this chain, TRBV11-2 is recombined with TRBJ2-4; TRBD1 fits 7 bases in the junction. The CDR3 corresponds to CASSLGRQGLAKNIQYF. The DNA is TGTGCCAGCAGCTTAGGGCGACAGGGTCTAGCCAAAAACATTCAGTACTTC.